The 23 T cell receptor beta chains listed next were all sequenced from one sample in a study of blood T cell repertoires in COVID-19. The repertoire was sequenced with immunoSEQ multiplex PCR; TCRdb's copy has only in-frame clones and lacks some. The table shows tens of thousands of clones, with approximately 90% occurring only once. The sample was peripheral blood. These receptors all come from a man aged 55 to 70 with active COVID-19.

This chain connects TRBV6-5 to TRBJ2-2; a possible D gene is TRBD1 (5 bases). Trimming took 8 bases from V and 1 from J, leaving 11 bases between them. The CDR3 is made up of 14 amino acids. Germline loops: CDR1 MNHEY, CDR2 SVGAGI. CDR3 residues: CASHLQGNTGELFF. Written as DNA, the CDR3 is TGTGCCAGCCACCTGCAGGGGAACACCGGGGAGCTGTTTTTT.

This clone appeared once. The chain links TRBV14 to TRBJ2-7, with a weak D call TRBD2 (5 bases). CDR1 and CDR2 from the germline V gene are SGHDN and FVKESK. The CDR3 length is 16 residues. V was shortened by 4 bases and J by 2 bases, with 18 bases between the two germline ends. The CDR3 DNA follows: TGTGCCAGCAGCCCAACATTCCGGGATCTAGCCTACGAGCAGTACTTC. Its protein is CASSPTFRDLAYEQYF.

The rearrangement joins TRBV9 to TRBJ1-3; no definite D call. The V end lost 0 bases, the J end lost 0 bases, and 10 bases lay between the germline ends. Per germline, CDR1 SGDLS and CDR2 YYNGEE. The CDR3 is 16 amino acids. CDR3 loop: CASSVAPFSSGNTIYF. The CDR3 bases are TGTGCCAGCAGCGTAGCTCCCTTCAGCTCTGGAAACACCATATATTTT.

DNA for the CDR3: TGTGCCAGCAGCTTAGGGCAGGGATCTCGGACCGGGGAGCTGTTTTTT. This encodes CASSLGQGSRTGELFF. The V gene is TRBV11-2, the J gene TRBJ2-2, with TRBD1 as a possible D gene (5 bases). CDR3 size: 16 residues. V was pared by 1 base and J by 5 bases, with 14 bases between. CDR1 and CDR2 from the germline V gene are SGHAT and FQNNGV.

The chain has TRBV21-1 and TRBJ2-2; the table's D call of TRBD2 was not tested on the DNA. TRBV21-1 counts as a pseudogene. The CDR3 is made up of 16 amino acids. The CDR3 bases are TGTGCCAGCAGCATTACGGGGGAAGTAGGCTCCGGGGAGCTGTTTTTT. It encodes CASSITGEVGSGELFF.

The rearrangement links TRBV7-9 to TRBJ1-4, with 7 bases aligning to TRBD1. CDR1 is SEHNR, CDR2 FQNEAQ, per germline (reference sequence). This CDR3 comprises 15 residues. Trimming at V came to 5 bases and at J to 5 bases, leaving 8 bases not matched to a gene. The CDR3 bases are TGTGCCAGCAGCCTGGGGGACAGTCGAAATGAAAAACTGTTTTTT. The encoded protein is CASSLGDSRNEKLFF.

The V call is TRBV5-1, the J call TRBJ2-1; 9 bases fit TRBD2. CDR1 and CDR2 from the germline V gene are SGHRS and YFSETQ. The V and J ends lost 4 bases and 5 bases, in that order; junction bases with no gene match: 1. The CDR3 spans 13 residues. The chain's CDR3 is CASSLAGNNEQFF. CDR3 sequence (DNA): TGCGCCAGCAGCCTAGCGGGGAACAATGAGCAGTTCTTC.

V and J are TRBV6-2 or TRBV6-3 and TRBJ2-1, with 10 bases aligning to TRBD1. Germline assignment: CDR1 MNHEY and CDR2 SVGEGT. This CDR3 is built from 15 residues. V dropped 6 bases and J dropped 2; count of bases not matched to a gene: 4. The CDR3 DNA sequence: TGTGCCAGCAGCGCCGGACAGGGGGCCTACAATGAGCAGTTCTTC. This translates into CASSAGQGAYNEQFF.

The chain couples TRBV2 to TRBJ1-5; no clear D gene. V was clipped by 5 bases and J by 10 bases, with 18 bases between them. The CDR3 has 14 residues. The V gene's germline CDR1 is SNHLY and CDR2 FYNNEI. The CDR3 reads CASSPTEFISPQHF. CDR3 sequence (DNA): TGTGCCAGCAGTCCGACTGAATTCATCAGCCCCCAGCATTTT.

The chain recombines TRBV9 with TRBJ2-5; 9 bases are shared with TRBD2. Per germline, CDR1 SGDLS and CDR2 YYNGEE. V lost 1 base, J lost 4 bases, and 2 bases stayed unmatched. CDR3 size: 14 residues. In DNA, the CDR3 is TGTGCCAGCAGCGTAAAAGCGGGGGGAGAGACCCAGTACTTC. This sequence encodes CASSVKAGGETQYF.

The chain joins TRBV7-2 to TRBJ2-3, with 7 bases matching TRBD2. The V segment lost 0 bases and the J segment 0 bases; nucleotides outside the gene matches: 3. CDR1 is SGHTA and CDR2 is FQGNSA in the germline V gene. The CDR3 extends over 16 amino acids. In DNA form, the CDR3 reads TGTGCCAGCAGCTTAGCGCCAGCGGGGAGCACAGATACGCAGTATTTT. Translating gives CASSLAPAGSTDTQYF.

J is TRBJ2-5 and V is TRBV6-2 or TRBV6-3; D is perhaps TRBD1 (5 bases). Per the germline V gene, CDR1 is MNHEY and CDR2 is SVGEGT. There are 14 residues in the CDR3. Trimming removed 6 bases from V and 5 bases from J, with 16 bases in between. In nucleotides, the CDR3 is TGTGCCAGCAGCCCGAACAGGATGGAGGAGACCCAGTACTTC. It translates to CASSPNRMEETQYF.

In its sample, this clone was seen a few times. The chain couples TRBV27 to TRBJ2-6; D perhaps matches TRBD2 (6 bases). The CDR3 spans 15 residues. The V end lost 5 bases, the J end lost 4 bases, and 12 bases lay between the germline ends. The germline V gene has CDR1 MNHEY and CDR2 SMNVEV (reference sequence). This chain's CDR3 is CASSQLAAGANVLTF. The DNA for the CDR3 is TGTGCCAGCAGTCAACTAGCTGCCGGGGCCAACGTCCTGACTTTC.

The rearrangement uses TRBV6-5 and TRBJ2-2; 9 bases are shared with TRBD1. J gave up 5 bases and V 6 bases, and 1 base lay outside the gene matches. This CDR3 region has 13 residues. Germline values: CDR1 MNHEY, CDR2 SVGAGI. The CDR3 coding sequence is TGTGCCAGCAGAGGACAGGGGACCGGGGAGCTGTTTTTT. It translates to CASRGQGTGELFF.

This chain joins TRBV19 and TRBJ1-2; D is unclear. Germline CDR1 and CDR2: LNHDA and SQIVND (reference sequence). V was shortened by 2 bases and J by 5 bases, with 9 bases between the two germline ends. This CDR3 contains 13 residues. CDR3 region: CASSISQSYGYTF. The CDR3 DNA is TGTGCCAGTAGTATATCACAGTCTTATGGCTACACCTTC.

A single count supports this clone. This rearrangement joins TRBV28 to TRBJ1-3; D not resolved. CDR1 and CDR2 (germline): MDHEN, SYDVKM. Trimming left V 1 base short and J 1 base short, with 8 bases between. The CDR3 extends over 15 amino acids. The CDR3 coding sequence is TGTGCCAGCAGTTTATCGGGAGCATCTGGAAACACCATATATTTT. Translating it yields CASSLSGASGNTIYF.

The V gene is TRBV19, the J gene TRBJ2-5, with D unresolved. Between the trimmed V and J ends, which lost 3 bases and 5 bases, there was a span of 10 bases. The length of the CDR3 is 13 residues. Per germline, CDR1 LNHDA and CDR2 SQIVND (reference sequence). In DNA, the CDR3 is TGTGCCAGTAGTATGCGGAATCGGGAGACCCAGTACTTC. As protein: CASSMRNRETQYF.

This clone appeared once. The chain uses TRBV7-8 and TRBJ2-3; D tentatively reads TRBD1 or TRBD2 (6 bases each). Germline assignment: CDR1 SGHVS and CDR2 FQNEAQ. Trimming pared 5 bases from V and 2 bases from J, leaving 14 bases between. This CDR3 region has 15 residues. The CDR3 here is CASSRGGLYTDTQYF. CDR3 nucleotide sequence: TGTGCCAGCAGCCGAGGGGGACTTTACACAGATACGCAGTATTTT.

The chain recombines TRBV12-2 with TRBJ1-4; TRBD1 reflects the table's D call only, with no check against the DNA. TRBV12-2 is described as a pseudogene. The CDR3 extends over 16 amino acids. In DNA form, the CDR3 reads TGTGCAAGTCGCTTAGTGGGGGCAGGGCAAAATGAAAAACTGTTTTTT. Protein product: CASRLVGAGQNEKLFF.

The chain employs TRBV6-5 and TRBJ1-5; no clear D gene. Between the trimmed V and J ends, which lost 2 bases and 2 bases, there was a span of 10 bases. The CDR3 has 15 residues. CDR1 is MNHEY, CDR2 SVGAGI, per germline. For the CDR3, the DNA is TGTGCCAGCAGTTACGACTCCCGGCGCAATCAGCCCCAGCATTTT. This gives the protein CASSYDSRRNQPQHF.

The chain has TRBV28 and TRBJ1-2; possibly TRBD1 for D (6 bases). Germline loops: CDR1 MDHEN, CDR2 SYDVKM. The ends were cut back, 8 bases at V and 3 bases at J, with 19 bases in the middle. The CDR3 runs to 15 residues. CDR3 DNA: TGTGCCAGCCAATATGGGGGGGGCGCCGACTATGGCTACACCTTC. It is translated as CASQYGGGADYGYTF.

The V gene is TRBV5-5, the J gene TRBJ2-5; 7 positions match TRBD2. Germline V gene lookup returns CDR1 SGHKS and CDR2 YYEKEE (reference sequence). After removal of 0 bases from V and 2 bases from J, the junction contained 7 bases not matched to a gene. The CDR3 is 16 amino acids. In nucleotides, the CDR3 is TGTGCCAGCAGCTTGGCTGCGGCTAGCGGACAAGAGACCCAGTACTTC. It codes for CASSLAAASGQETQYF.

This chain connects TRBV6-1 to TRBJ1-4; 7 bases map to TRBD1. V shed 3 bases and J 3 bases; nucleotides not matched to a gene: 4. In germline, CDR1 is MNHNS, CDR2 SASEGT. This CDR3 is built from 15 residues. The CDR3 loop reads CASSEPGTANEKLFF. The CDR3 region has the DNA TGTGCCAGCAGTGAGCCCGGGACAGCTAATGAAAAACTGTTTTTT.